Included here is one T cell receptor (beta chain) sequence, with context. Its antigen specificity is not known. At one end the junction does not follow the germline gene, possibly because of a read error. Taken from the germline V gene (reference sequence), the CDR1 and CDR2 loops are SSHAT and FNYEAQ. Spanning cysteine to phenylalanine, the CDR3 consists of 14 amino acids. The DNA shown is the 42-base CDR3, in frame from base 1. The donors belonged to the validation cohort of about 120 subjects, which was separate from the roughly 700-subject first cohort. Preparation of the library involved the immunoSEQ multiplex PCR assay. In the original analysis: A statistical classification framework was built for diagnosing cytomegalovirus status from the catalog of TCR beta chain sequences. TCRdb carries this immuneACCESS record with in-frame sequences only. Its versions omit some clonotypes, under half of them owing to an unresolved V gene in the studies checked, with the rest unexplained. V and J calls and clone size come straight from that table; D and trimming were deduced from the DNA. This sample comprises tens of thousands of clones, about 90% of them detected only once. In total, the top ten clones hold under 7% of the sample.

The sample originates from a study of cytomegalovirus exposure and HLA in healthy donors (dated by TCRdb to 2015 to 2018). A note on the overall study: According to a later analysis, the roughly 120 validation repertoires were produced on the same platform as the roughly 600 repertoires of the first cohort. The study aimed to test whether signatures of past pathogen exposure could be identified by cataloging public T cell receptors. A separate validation cohort of 100 to 150 different subjects was used in addition to the approximately 640-subject first cohort. To predict cytomegalovirus infection status, the study brought together high-throughput TCR immunosequencing, statistical association of individual TCRs with disease status, and machine learning. Here is what the overall study found, with its caveats: It was suggested by the authors that the approach could potentially be generalized to other disease states and immunological phenotypes. A total of some 180 TCR beta chains were listed by the study as associated with cytomegalovirus. The classifier was reported to diagnose cytomegalovirus status with high specificity and sensitivity in both the original and validation cohorts. A later analysis found that TCRs clustered in the first cohort also tended to co-occur in the 120 validation repertoires, with more than 90% of cluster scores above 0. A few of the identified cytomegalovirus-associated TCR beta chains were confirmed in vitro to be specific for cytomegalovirus antigens. Most TCR sequences were observed very rarely across donors, whereas some public TCRs were present in many individuals. All 120 or so repertoires were used to score co-occurrence in the validation cohort in a later analysis, because that analysis had no HLA typing for the cohort.

The TCR was taken from a woman aged 30 to 39 in good health and CMV-seronegative. The sample consisted of PBMCs. The chain is encoded by TRBV7-7 joined to TRBJ2-7, with 11 bases aligning to TRBD2. The sequence in DNA is TGTGCTAGCAGCTTAGCGGGGGGGGACTACGAGCAGTACTTC. Translated, this is CASSLAGGDYEQYF.